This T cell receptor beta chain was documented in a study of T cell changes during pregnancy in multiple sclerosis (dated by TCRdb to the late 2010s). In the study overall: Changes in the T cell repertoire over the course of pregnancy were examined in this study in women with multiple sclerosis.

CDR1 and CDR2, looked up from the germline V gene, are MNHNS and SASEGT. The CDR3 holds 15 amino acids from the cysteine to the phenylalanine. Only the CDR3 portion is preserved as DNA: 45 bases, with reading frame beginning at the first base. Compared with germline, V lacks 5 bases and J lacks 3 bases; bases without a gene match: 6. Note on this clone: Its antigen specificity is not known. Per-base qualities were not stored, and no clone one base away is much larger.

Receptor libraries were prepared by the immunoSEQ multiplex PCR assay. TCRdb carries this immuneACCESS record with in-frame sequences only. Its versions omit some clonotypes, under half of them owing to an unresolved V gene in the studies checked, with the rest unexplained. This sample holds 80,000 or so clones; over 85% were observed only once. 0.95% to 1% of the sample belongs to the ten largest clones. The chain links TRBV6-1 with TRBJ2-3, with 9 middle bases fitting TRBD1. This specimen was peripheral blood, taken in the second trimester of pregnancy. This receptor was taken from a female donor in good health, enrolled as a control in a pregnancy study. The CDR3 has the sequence CASSRPGQGTDTQYF. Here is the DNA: TGTGCCAGCAGTCGACCGGGACAGGGAACAGATACGCAGTATTTT.